The 10 T cell receptor beta chains reported below all come from one sample, sequenced in a study of identical twins. MiXCR, run by TCRdb on the 5' RACE reads, gives a single entry per CDR3 protein. The repertoire holds roughly 480,000 distinct CDR3 sequences, with more than 20% as singletons. These data were also filed under a second study, of T cells expressing NK-cell markers.

The sequenced material came from CD4+ T cells sorted from blood. All receptors come from a woman younger than 35 in good health.

A few counts support this clonotype. The chain joins TRBV7-9 to TRBJ2-6, with D perhaps assigned TRBD1 or TRBD2 (5 bases each). This CDR3 is 16 amino acids long. Germline lookup yields CDR1 SEHNR and CDR2 FQNEAQ (reference sequence). Trimming removed 3 bases at V and 7 bases at J, with 16 bases between. The CDR3, as DNA: TGTGCCAGCAGCTTTTCACTGGGGGATGGCGCCAACGTCCTGACTTTC. Amino acid sequence: CASSFSLGDGANVLTF.

This clonotype was counted between two and nine times. The rearrangement links TRBV6-1 to TRBJ2-1, with 14 bases matching TRBD2. The CDR3 sequence is 18 residues long. Germline V gives CDR1 MNHNS, CDR2 SASEGT. V trimming: 4 bases; J trimming: 2 bases; junction bases outside the gene matches: 7. The CDR3 region has the DNA TGTGCCAGCAGTGGGGGACTAGCGGGGGCCCCCCCCTACAATGAGCAGTTCTTC. Its translation is CASSGGLAGAPPYNEQFF.

This clonotype was seen just once. The chain is built from TRBV9 and TRBJ2-7; tentatively, D is TRBD1 (6 bases). The CDR3 runs to 15 residues. Germline V CDR1 and CDR2: SGDLS, YYNGEE. V was shortened by 4 bases and J by 6 bases, with 20 bases between the two germline ends. In nucleotides, the CDR3 is TGTGCCAGCAGCCTCCAGCCCTCAATAGGGGGCGAGCAGTACTTC. Its protein product is CASSLQPSIGGEQYF. The whole variable domain, remainder taken from reference TRBV9 and TRBJ2-7, is DSGVTQTPKHLITATGQRVTLRCSPRSGDLSVYWYQQSLDQGLQFLIQYYNGEERAKGNILERFSAQQFPDLHSELNLSSLELGDSALYFCASSLQPSIGGEQYFGPGTRLTVT.

The chain links TRBV3-1 to TRBJ2-2, with 9 bases fitting TRBD2. The V gene end was trimmed by 2 bases and the J gene end by 6 bases; junction bases not matched to a gene: 7. Germline V CDR1 and CDR2: LGHDT, YNNKEL (reference sequence). CDR3 length equals 16 residues. CDR3 coding DNA: TGTGCCAGCAGCCAAATAGCGGGAGTTGGATCCGGGGAGCTGTTTTTT. It specifies CASSQIAGVGSGELFF.

The chain uses TRBV7-9 and TRBJ1-5; the D is unclear. Germline V gene sequence: CDR1 SEHNR, CDR2 FQNEAQ (reference sequence). V lost 1 base, J lost 2 bases, and 6 bases lay in between. The CDR3 covers 14 residues. In nucleotides, the CDR3 is TGTGCCAGCAGCTTAGACAGCGGCAATCAGCCCCAGCATTTT. Protein product: CASSLDSGNQPQHF.

This chain links TRBV20-1 with TRBJ2-7; TRBD2 matches at 9 bases. Germline loops: CDR1 DFQATT, CDR2 SNEGSKA (reference sequence). Unmatched junction bases numbered 10, after V lost 3 bases and J lost 7 bases. This CDR3 has 14 residues. This CDR3 is CSASGERGAGEQYF. The CDR3 bases are TGCAGTGCTAGTGGGGAGCGGGGGGCCGGGGAGCAGTACTTC.

This clonotype was picked up a small number of times. V usage is TRBV7-9 and J usage is TRBJ1-4; D gene ambiguous. The CDR3 length is 14 residues. Trimming removed 3 bases at V and 3 bases at J, with 8 bases between. In germline, CDR1 is SEHNR, CDR2 FQNEAQ (reference sequence). The CDR3 DNA reads as TGTGCCAGCAGCTTGAGGAGTTCTAATGAAAAACTGTTTTTT. Translation gives CASSLRSSNEKLFF.

The chain has TRBV7-8 and TRBJ2-1; 9 bases are a match to TRBD2. This CDR3 contains 18 residues. Trimming removed 5 bases from V and 0 bases from J; junction bases left unmatched: 11. The V gene's germline CDR1 is SGHVS and CDR2 FQNEAQ. CDR3 nucleotide sequence: TGTGCCAGCAGCCTCTCGGGTAGCGGGAGAAGCTCCTACAATGAGCAGTTCTTC. Translation: CASSLSGSGRSSYNEQFF.

The sample holds a few counts of this clonotype. This chain joins TRBV7-2 and TRBJ1-2; possible D gene TRBD1, 6 bases. Looked up from germline, CDR1 is SGHTA and CDR2 is FQGNSA. CDR3 length: 15 amino acids. V lost 4 bases and J 7 bases, leaving 19 bases between the germline ends. CDR3 residues: CASSSSGGMIIGYTF. In DNA form, the CDR3 reads TGTGCCAGCAGCTCCAGTGGGGGCATGATAATTGGCTACACCTTC.

The chain combines TRBV10-3 with TRBJ2-1; 10 positions agree with TRBD2. V was clipped by 6 bases and J by 3 bases; unmatched bases: 5. Germline CDR1 and CDR2: ENHRY and SYGVKD. The CDR3 runs to 15 residues. CDR3 in DNA: TGTGCCATCAGCAGTTCTAGCGGGAGCTACAATGAGCAGTTCTTC. It is translated as CAISSSSGSYNEQFF.